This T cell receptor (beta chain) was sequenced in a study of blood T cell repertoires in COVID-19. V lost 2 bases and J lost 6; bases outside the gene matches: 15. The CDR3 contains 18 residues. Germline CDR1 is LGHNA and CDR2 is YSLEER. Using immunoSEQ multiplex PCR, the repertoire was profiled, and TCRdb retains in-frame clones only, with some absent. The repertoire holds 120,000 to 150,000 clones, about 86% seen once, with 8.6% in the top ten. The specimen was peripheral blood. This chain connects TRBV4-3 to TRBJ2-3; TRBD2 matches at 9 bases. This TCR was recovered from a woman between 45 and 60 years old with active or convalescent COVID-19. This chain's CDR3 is CASSQSPNSGGGRDTQYF. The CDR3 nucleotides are TGCGCCAGCAGCCAATCACCCAATAGCGGGGGAGGGAGGGATACGCAGTATTTT.